This is a list of T cell receptor beta chains from one sample in a study of blood T cell repertoires in COVID-19. Method: immunoSEQ multiplex PCR; TCRdb's copy keeps in-frame clones and lacks some. This table has about 180,000 clones, approximately 78% appearing once. Sequencing was done on a sample of peripheral blood. The receptors were sampled from an elderly woman with COVID-19, enrolled during active disease. CDR3s include the opening cysteine and the closing phenylalanine or tryptophan. A D gene is named only where the DNA matches it firmly. Rows may omit the clone size; those that give it use once, few, many or a size class.

TRBV9	TRBD1	-	TRBJ1-1	CASSVATGQGVMNTEAFF	TGTGCCAGCAGCGTAGCGACGGGGCAGGGGGTAATGAACACTGAAGCTTTCTTT
TRBV10-3	TRBD1	many	TRBJ2-5	CAISESMDRAKKTQYF	TGTGCCATCAGTGAGTCAATGGACAGGGCGAAGAAGACCCAGTACTTC
TRBV11-3	-	-	TRBJ2-3	CASSLDSSTDTQYF	TGTGCCAGCAGCTTAGACAGTAGCACAGATACGCAGTATTTT
TRBV29-1	TRBD1	-	TRBJ1-1	CSVRTGGTEAFF	TGCAGCGTCAGGACAGGGGGAACTGAAGCTTTCTTT
TRBV19	-	once	TRBJ1-3	CASSIDPADRYGNTIYF	TGTGCCAGTAGTATTGACCCCGCCGACAGGTACGGAAACACCATATATTTT
TRBV30	TRBD2	-	TRBJ2-3	CAWSQTSGGATDTQYF	TGTGCCTGGAGTCAAACGAGCGGGGGGGCAACAGATACGCAGTATTTT
TRBV5-6	-	-	TRBJ2-7	CASSLAGRGLSSYEQYF	TGTGCCAGCAGCTTGGCCGGCCGAGGGTTAAGCTCCTACGAGCAGTACTTC
TRBV19	TRBD1	-	TRBJ1-3	CASSIDRDSPSGNTIYF	TGTGCCAGTAGTATAGACCGGGACAGCCCATCTGGAAACACCATATATTTT
TRBV7-3	TRBD2	-	TRBJ2-7	CASSPAGGGTYEQYF	TGTGCCAGCAGCCCCGCGGGGGGGGGAACCTACGAGCAGTACTTC
TRBV15	-	-	TRBJ1-5	CATSRGPFGPQHF	TGTGCCACCAGCAGGGGCCCTTTTGGGCCCCAGCATTTT
TRBV7-9	-	-	TRBJ1-2	CASSLAQAGIGGYTF	TGTGCCAGCAGCTTAGCGCAGGCGGGGATCGGTGGCTACACCTTC
TRBV9	-	-	TRBJ2-7	CASSVGLSYEQYF	TGTGCCAGCAGCGTTGGACTGTCCTACGAGCAGTACTTC
TRBV12-3/TRBV12-4	-	few	TRBJ1-2	CASSLVRSYGYTF	TGTGCCAGCAGTTTGGTACGGAGCTATGGCTACACCTTC
TRBV18	-	-	TRBJ1-2	CASSPSGVSGYTF	TGTGCCAGCTCACCATCGGGGGTTAGTGGCTACACCTTC
TRBV10-3	TRBD1	-	TRBJ1-6	CAIGGQGGDSPLHF	TGTGCCATCGGGGGACAGGGAGGGGATTCACCCCTCCACTTT
TRBV6-4	TRBD1	once	TRBJ1-6	CASSINRGGSPLHF	TGTGCCAGCAGCATTAACAGGGGAGGCTCACCCCTCCACTTT
TRBV15	-	-	TRBJ2-7	CATSRTGNNYEQYF	TGTGCCACCAGCAGAACAGGAAACAACTACGAGCAGTACTTC
TRBV19	TRBD1	few	TRBJ2-1	CASNDRGIAYPYNEQFF	TGTGCCAGTAATGACAGGGGAATAGCATATCCCTACAATGAGCAGTTCTTC
TRBV5-1	TRBD1	-	TRBJ1-4	CASSFGGGYDEKLFF	TGCGCCAGCAGCTTTGGAGGGGGCTATGATGAAAAACTGTTTTTT
TRBV6-5	TRBD1	-	TRBJ1-5	CASTQGTDSNQPQHF	TGTGCCAGCACCCAAGGGACAGATAGCAATCAGCCCCAGCATTTT
TRBV5-4	TRBD2	-	TRBJ2-1	CASTMGLAGGNEQFF	TGTGCCAGCACCATGGGACTAGCGGGGGGAAATGAGCAGTTCTTC
TRBV12-2	-	few	TRBJ2-7	CASRLQVAGYEQYF	TGTGCAAGTCGCTTGCAGGTGGCAGGATACGAGCAGTACTTC